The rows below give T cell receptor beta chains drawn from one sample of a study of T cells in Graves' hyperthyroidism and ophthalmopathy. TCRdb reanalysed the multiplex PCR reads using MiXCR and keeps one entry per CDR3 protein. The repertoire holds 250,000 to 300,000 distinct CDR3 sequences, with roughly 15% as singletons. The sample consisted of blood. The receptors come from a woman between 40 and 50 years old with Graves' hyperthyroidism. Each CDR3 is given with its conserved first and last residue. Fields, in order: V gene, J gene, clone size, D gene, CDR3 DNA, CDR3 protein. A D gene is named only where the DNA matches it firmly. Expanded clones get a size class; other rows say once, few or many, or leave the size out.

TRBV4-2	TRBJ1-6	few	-	TGTGCCAGCAGCCAAGTTAGCGGGGGCTCCTATAATTCACCCCTCCACTTT	CASSQVSGGSYNSPLHF
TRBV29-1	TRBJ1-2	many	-	TGCAGCGTTGAAGAACCTGGGCTGGGTGGCTACACCTTC	CSVEEPGLGGYTF
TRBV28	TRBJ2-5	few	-	TGTGCCAGCAGTTTTAGGGCTAGCTTATCAGAGACCCAGTACTTC	CASSFRASLSETQYF
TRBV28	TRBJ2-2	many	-	TGTGCCAGCAGTTTGGCTAGGAGGAACGGGGAGCTGTTTTTT	CASSLARRNGELFF
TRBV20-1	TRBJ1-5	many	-	TGCAGTGCTAGTACAGCTCATTTTAATCAGCCCCAGCATTTT	CSASTAHFNQPQHF
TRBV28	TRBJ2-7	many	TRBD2	TGTGCCAGCAGTTTAGTTGGAGGGAGGGTCTACGAGCAGTACTTC	CASSLVGGRVYEQYF
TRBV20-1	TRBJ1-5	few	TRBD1	TGCAGTGCTCGGACAGGGACAGATAGCAATCAGCCCCAGCATTTT	CSARTGTDSNQPQHF
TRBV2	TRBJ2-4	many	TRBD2	TGTGCCAGCGGCGGCGGGAGCGACACCAAAAACATTCAGTACTTC	CASGGGSDTKNIQYF
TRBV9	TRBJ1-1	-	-	TGTGCCAGCAGCGAGGACGTCGCTGAAGCTTTCTTT	CASSEDVAEAFF
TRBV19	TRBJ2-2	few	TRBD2	TGTGCCAGTACGGCTTTGCGGGAGGGCCGAGGCACCGGGGAGCTGTTTTTT	CASTALREGRGTGELFF
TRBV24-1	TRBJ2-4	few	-	TGTGCCACCAGTGTGGAAACACAGGAAGGCAAAAACATTCAGTACTTC	CATSVETQEGKNIQYF
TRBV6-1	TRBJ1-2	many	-	TGTGCCAGCAGTGCAGGGATGGCGGTCACCGGATTGGATGGCTACACCTTC	CASSAGMAVTGLDGYTF
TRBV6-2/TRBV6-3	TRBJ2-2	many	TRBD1	TGTGCCAGCAGGCTACAGGGGGCGCGGGGACCCGGGGAGCTGTTTTTT	CASRLQGARGPGELFF
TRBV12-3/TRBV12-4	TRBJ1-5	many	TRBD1	TGTGCCAGCAGCGAACAGGGGGACCAGCCCCAGCATTTT	CASSEQGDQPQHF
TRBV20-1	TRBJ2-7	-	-	TGCAGTGCTAGCATCGGATACAATGAGCAGTACTTC	CSASIGYNEQYF
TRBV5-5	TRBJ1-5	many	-	TGTGCCAGCAGCTTAGGAAGGGGCTTCAATCAGCCCCAGCATTTT	CASSLGRGFNQPQHF
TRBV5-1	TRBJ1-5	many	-	TGCGCCAGCGCTCTTGAGCCAAATCAGCCCCAGCATTTT	CASALEPNQPQHF
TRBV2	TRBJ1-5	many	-	TGTGCCAGCAGTAGGAGCAGGGAAAGCAATCAGCCCCAGCATTTT	CASSRSRESNQPQHF
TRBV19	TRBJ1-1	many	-	TGTGCCAGCCAACGGACAGTAGCAACTGAAGCTTTCTTT	CASQRTVATEAFF
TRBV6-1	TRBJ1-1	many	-	TGTGCCAGCAAGGGGCAGGGAGTCCAGAACACTGAAGCTTTCTTT	CASKGQGVQNTEAFF
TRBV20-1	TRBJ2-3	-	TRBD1	TGCAGTGCTAGAGGAAGCTTAACAGGGGGAAGGGAAGATACGCAGTATTTT	CSARGSLTGGREDTQYF
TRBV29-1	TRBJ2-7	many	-	TGCAGCGTGATCCAGGGAGGAGGGTCCTACGAGCAGTACTTC	CSVIQGGGSYEQYF
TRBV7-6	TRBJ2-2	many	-	TGTGCCAGCAGCCGCGGCAGGGCTAACACCGGGGAGCTGTTTTTT	CASSRGRANTGELFF
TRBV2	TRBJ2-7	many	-	TGTGCCAGCAGTTTGGAAGTGGGAGGCCTCAGGGGTGAGCAGTACTTC	CASSLEVGGLRGEQYF
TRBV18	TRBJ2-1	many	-	TGTGCCAGCTCACCTTACAGCTACAATGAGCAGTTCTTC	CASSPYSYNEQFF
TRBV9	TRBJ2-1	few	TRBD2	TGTGCCAGCAGCCACCATAGCGGGAGGATGATCTACAATGAGCAGTTCTTC	CASSHHSGRMIYNEQFF
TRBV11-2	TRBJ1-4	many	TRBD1	TGTGCCAGCAGCCCCCGGACAGGGACTGGGGGCGAAAAACTGTTTTTT	CASSPRTGTGGEKLFF
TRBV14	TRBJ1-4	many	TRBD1	TGTGCCAGCAGCCAAGATCCCAGGTCGACAGGGATAAATGAAAAACTGTTTTTT	CASSQDPRSTGINEKLFF